The 20 T cell receptor beta chains in this list originate from one sample, sequenced in a study of blood T cell repertoires in COVID-19. Sequencing used immunoSEQ multiplex PCR; TCRdb keeps in-frame clones, though not all of them. The table has about 180,000 clones, roughly 78% seen once; the top ten hold around 6.3%. Material: peripheral blood. The receptors shown here come from a man between 65 and 85 years old with active or convalescent COVID-19.

To note about this clone: In the same sample, other DNA sequences code for this CDR3. The chain has TRBV2 and TRBJ2-1; 11 bases agree with TRBD2. This CDR3 comprises 16 residues. CDR1 and CDR2 from the germline V gene are SNHLY and FYNNEI. V lost 4 bases to trimming and J lost 10 bases; unmatched junction nucleotides: 12. CDR3 in amino acids: CASSVRLAGGPKEQFF. CDR3 in DNA: TGTGCCAGCAGTGTTAGGCTAGCGGGGGGTCCGAAGGAGCAGTTCTTC.

The chain joins TRBV2 to TRBJ2-3, with D tentatively TRBD1 (6 bases). The CDR3 totals 15 residues. CDR1 is SNHLY, CDR2 FYNNEI, per germline. Between the trimmed V and J ends, which lost 6 bases and 0 bases, there was a span of 13 bases. CDR3 amino acids: CASRVDRWSTDTQYF. In DNA form, the CDR3 reads TGTGCCAGCAGGGTGGACAGATGGAGCACAGATACGCAGTATTTT.

The chain joins TRBV11-3 to TRBJ2-7; TRBD1 matches 9 bases. The V gene's germline CDR1 is SGHNT and CDR2 YENEEA. The ends lost 5 bases at V and 5 bases at J; junction bases unmatched: 4. There are 13 residues in the CDR3. In DNA form, the CDR3 reads TGTGCCAGCAGCATACAGGGGGCTAACGAGCAGTACTTC. Translation: CASSIQGANEQYF.

This chain connects TRBV30 to TRBJ1-2; D unresolved. The ends were cut back, 2 bases at V and 4 bases at J, with 11 bases in the middle. The CDR3 contains 13 residues. Per the germline V gene, CDR1 is GTSNPN and CDR2 is SVGIG (reference sequence). CDR3 bases: TGTGCCTGGAGTATTCAAAAGAGCTATGGCTACACCTTC. Amino acid sequence: CAWSIQKSYGYTF.

The chain uses TRBV5-1 and TRBJ2-3, with 9 bases fitting TRBD1. This CDR3 is 18 amino acids long. Germline V CDR1 and CDR2: SGHRS, YFSETQ. The V segment lost 0 bases and the J segment 4 bases; nucleotides outside the gene matches: 12. This chain's CDR3 is CASSLDGTGSKRSDTQYF. CDR3 nucleotide sequence: TGCGCCAGCAGCTTGGACGGGACAGGGTCTAAACGCTCAGATACGCAGTATTTT.

CDR3: CASSGGQGTEAFF. The DNA of the CDR3 is TGCGCCAGCAGTGGGGGACAGGGAACTGAAGCTTTCTTT. J is TRBJ1-1 and V is TRBV10-1; TRBD1 matches 9 bases. There are 13 residues in the CDR3. With V trimmed by 4 bases and J by 5 bases, 2 bases remained unmatched. From germline, CDR1 is WNHNN and CDR2 SYGVQD (reference sequence).

This clone was recorded a few times. The chain uses TRBV3-1 (or the pseudogene TRBV3-2) and TRBJ2-3, with 8 positions matching TRBD2. The J segment lost 4 bases and the V segment lost 1 base, leaving 10 bases of the junction unmatched. CDR1 LGHDT and CDR2 YNNKEL come from the germline V gene (reference sequence). CDR3 size: 17 residues. CDR3 DNA: TGTGCCAGCAGCCAAGCTGCCACGGGAGGGCCCCCAGATACGCAGTATTTT. As protein: CASSQAATGGPPDTQYF.

This clone turned up a few times. CDR3 sequence reads: CASRDRGSEKLFF. CDR3 nucleotide sequence: TGTGCCAGCAGGGACAGGGGGAGTGAAAAACTGTTTTTT. The chain links TRBV2 to TRBJ1-4, with 10 bases matching TRBD1. The ends lost 6 bases at V and 7 bases at J; junction bases unmatched: 2. Germline V gene sequence: CDR1 SNHLY, CDR2 FYNNEI. The CDR3 has 13 amino acids.

The V call is TRBV2, the J call TRBJ1-1; no definite D call. Per germline, CDR1 SNHLY and CDR2 FYNNEI. V lost 7 bases and J lost 3, with 15 bases in between. The CDR3 runs to 14 residues. CDR3 amino acids: CASIYFFQDTEAFF. For the CDR3, the DNA is TGTGCCAGCATTTACTTTTTTCAGGACACTGAAGCTTTCTTT.

This clone was counted only a few times. The CDR3 DNA reads as TGTGCCAGCAGCTTAGATTATTCCGAACAGGGCTCACGGGAGCAGTACTTC. Translated, it gives CASSLDYSEQGSREQYF. The rearrangement links TRBV11-2 to TRBJ2-7; the D gene is possibly TRBD1 (6 bases). The ends were cut back, 0 bases at V and 7 bases at J, with 22 bases in the middle. The CDR3 sequence is 17 residues long. Germline CDR1 and CDR2: SGHAT and FQNNGV.

The rearrangement joins TRBV5-1 to TRBJ2-3, with 8 bases aligning to TRBD2. The V and J ends lost 2 bases and 2 bases, in that order; junction bases with no gene match: 1. Germline V gene lookup returns CDR1 SGHRS and CDR2 YFSETQ. This CDR3 is built from 14 residues. CDR3 sequence reads: CASSFSGDTDTQYF. As DNA, the CDR3 is TGCGCCAGCAGCTTTAGCGGGGACACAGATACGCAGTATTTT.

This chain links TRBV6-5 with TRBJ2-1; TRBD1 agrees at 8 bases. Germline V gene data show CDR1 as MNHEY and CDR2 as SVGAGI. Germline trimming cut 8 bases from V and 3 bases from J; bases unmatched to any gene: 6. The length of the CDR3 is 14 residues. For the CDR3, the DNA is TGTGCCAGCCGGGACAGGACCTTCTACAATGAGCAGTTCTTC. Translating it yields CASRDRTFYNEQFF.

The CDR3 here is CASSRDRALSPLHF. In nucleotides, the CDR3 is TGTGCCAGCAGCCGCGACAGGGCCTTATCACCCCTCCACTTT. J is TRBJ1-6 and V is TRBV3-1 (or the pseudogene TRBV3-2), with TRBD1 matching over 7 bases. CDR1 and CDR2 from the germline V gene are LGHDT and YNNKEL (reference sequence). The CDR3 extends over 14 amino acids. The trim removed 4 bases at V and 10 bases at J, leaving 7 bases unmatched.

V usage is TRBV7-2 and J usage is TRBJ1-2; D is perhaps TRBD1 (5 bases). V shed 0 bases and J shed 4 bases, with 15 bases lying between them. The CDR3 is 16 amino acids. CDR1 and CDR2 from the germline V gene are SGHTA and FQGNSA. The CDR3 reads CASSLAPGGKSYGYTF. The CDR3 coding sequence is TGTGCCAGCAGCTTAGCACCGGGGGGGAAGAGCTATGGCTACACCTTC.

This clone has more than one count but fewer than ten. The V gene is TRBV4-1, the J gene TRBJ2-3, with TRBD2 matching over 10 bases. J was trimmed by 2 bases and V by 0 bases; bases with no gene match: 5. Germline CDR1 and CDR2: MGHRA and YSYEKL. The CDR3 loop spans 17 amino acids. The DNA for the CDR3 is TGCGCCAGCAGCCAAGAACCCAGCGGGGGGGACACAGATACGCAGTATTTT. Translating it yields CASSQEPSGGDTDTQYF.

The chain uses TRBV7-3 and TRBJ1-6; the D is unclear. Germline values: CDR1 SGHTA, CDR2 FQGTGA. Trimming cost V 4 bases and J 8 bases, with 9 bases left between them. The CDR3 sequence is 13 residues long. CDR3 coding DNA: TGTGCCAGCAGCTGGAGCACGTATTCACCCCTCCACTTT. Translating it yields CASSWSTYSPLHF. Filled out from reference TRBV7-3 and TRBJ1-6, the complete variable domain reads GAGVSQTPSNKVTEKGKYVELRCDPISGHTALYWYRQSLGQGPEFLIYFQGTGAADDSGLPNDRFFAVRPEGSVSTLKIQRTERGDSAVYLCASSWSTYSPLHFGNGTRLTVT.

This clone came up a few times. The chain recombines TRBV18 with TRBJ2-7; D possibly corresponds to TRBD1 (6 bases). Per germline, CDR1 KGHSH and CDR2 LQKENI. With 0 bases removed from V and 5 bases from J, the gap between germline ends came to 23 bases. The CDR3 has 18 amino acids. The CDR3 sequence: CASSPPTALQGSVHEQYF. CDR3 coding DNA: TGTGCCAGCTCACCACCTACGGCTTTACAGGGTTCCGTCCACGAGCAGTACTTC.

The rearrangement links TRBV5-1 to TRBJ1-5; 10 nucleotides align to TRBD1. The V gene end was trimmed by 4 bases and the J gene end by 5 bases; junction bases not matched to a gene: 6. The germline gives CDR1 SGHRS, CDR2 YFSETQ. The CDR3 runs 15 residues. CDR3 nucleotide sequence: TGCGCCAGCAGCGACGGGACAGGGGTTCATCAGCCCCAGCATTTT. It codes for CASSDGTGVHQPQHF.

V and J are TRBV3-1 (or the pseudogene TRBV3-2) and TRBJ2-2, with D perhaps TRBD1 (6 bases). CDR3 length: 15 residues. V was shortened by 7 bases and J by 4 bases, with 16 bases between the two germline ends. Looked up from germline, CDR1 is LGHDT and CDR2 is YNNKEL (reference sequence). The CDR3 reads CASTLVQGPTGELFF. The CDR3 DNA sequence: TGTGCCAGCACCCTAGTCCAGGGGCCCACCGGGGAGCTGTTTTTT.

J is TRBJ2-2 and V is TRBV30, with 8 bases that match TRBD2. Losses at the gene ends were 3 bases for V and 3 bases for J; bases not matched to a gene: 3. Per germline, CDR1 GTSNPN and CDR2 SVGIG (reference sequence). The CDR3 contains 14 residues. The CDR3 DNA sequence: TGTGCCTGGAGGGGACTAGAGGACACCGGGGAGCTGTTTTTT. It yields the protein CAWRGLEDTGELFF.